This T cell receptor (beta chain) was identified during a study of identical twins. This clonotype showed up many times. Its specificity is not known. After template switching added a universal primer site, the resulting cDNA carried unique molecular identifiers. Each CDR3 protein gets one entry after TCRdb re-called the 5' RACE reads with MiXCR. Of 1.5 million or so distinct CDR3 sequences listed, less than 40% are singletons. Study results and limitations: Cord blood beta clonotypes that were abundant carried fewer insertions, and memory repertoires showed no such trend. Findings came from cross-sectional statistics, without long-term follow-up of donors.

CDR1 and CDR2 (germline): SGHTA, FQGNSA. The V gene end was trimmed by 6 bases and the J gene end by 2 bases; junction bases not matched to a gene: 4. The CDR3 is 15 amino acids. This chain joins TRBV7-2 and TRBJ1-6; 7 bases fit TRBD1. This receptor was taken from a newborn girl in good health. Sequences were obtained from cord blood. Written as DNA, the CDR3 is TGTGCCAGCAGTCCCGGGACAGCCTATAATTCACCCCTCCACTTT. Amino acids: CASSPGTAYNSPLHF.